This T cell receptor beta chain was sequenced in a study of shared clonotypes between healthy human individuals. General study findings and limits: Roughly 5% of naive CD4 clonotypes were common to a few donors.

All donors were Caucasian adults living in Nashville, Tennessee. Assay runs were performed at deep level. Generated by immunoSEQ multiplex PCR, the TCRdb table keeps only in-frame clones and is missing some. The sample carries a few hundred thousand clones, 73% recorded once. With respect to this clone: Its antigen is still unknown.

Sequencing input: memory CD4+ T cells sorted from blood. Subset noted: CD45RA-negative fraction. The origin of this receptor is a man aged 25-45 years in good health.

The CDR3 sequence: CASSDPGLAPEQFF. CDR3 DNA sequence: TGTGCCAGCAGTGACCCGGGACTAGCACCTGAGCAGTTCTTC. This rearrangement joins TRBV2 to TRBJ2-1, with 9 bases lining up with TRBD2. CDR3 length equals 14 residues. Germline V CDR1 and CDR2: SNHLY, FYNNEI. V dropped 3 bases and J dropped 9; count of bases not matched to a gene: 6.